This entry lists 31 T cell receptor beta chains sequenced from one sample in a study of blood T cell repertoires in COVID-19 (dated by TCRdb to about 2020). The method behind the library was the immunoSEQ multiplex PCR assay. The table was pulled from immuneACCESS by TCRdb, which kept in-frame rearrangements only. Such tables lose some clones; where checked, under half of the loss comes from unresolved V genes, and the rest has no known cause. The table for this sample lists roughly 280,000 clones; approximately 86% of them were counted only once. The ten largest clones add up to about 10% of the sample. The sequenced sample consisted of peripheral blood. The receptors come from a man aged 35 to 55 with active or convalescent COVID-19.

The V and J genes are TRBV6-5 and TRBJ1-2; TRBD1 aligns across 9 bases. CDR3 length: 15 residues. In germline, CDR1 is MNHEY, CDR2 SVGAGI. Trimming cost V 6 bases and J 8 bases; bases outside gene matches: 13. CDR3 coding DNA: TGTGCCAGCAGGCCCCCGGGACAGGGTAAAGCCGGCTACACCTTC. This gives the protein CASRPPGQGKAGYTF.

V gene TRBV27 combines with J gene TRBJ2-1; 9 bases align to TRBD1. The CDR3 consists of 13 residues. Germline V gene sequence: CDR1 MNHEY, CDR2 SMNVEV (reference sequence). J was trimmed by 10 bases and V by 5 bases; bases with no gene match: 6. CDR3 amino acids: CASSGQGIGEQFF. CDR3 nucleotide sequence: TGTGCCAGCAGTGGACAGGGGATAGGCGAGCAGTTCTTC.

This chain links TRBV6-5 with TRBJ1-1, with D perhaps TRBD1 (5 bases). The germline V and J ends were trimmed by 7 bases and 7 bases, with 19 bases remaining between them. CDR1 and CDR2 from the germline V gene are MNHEY and SVGAGI. This CDR3 spans 14 amino acids. CDR3 sequence reads: CASIPGAGLSEAFF. The CDR3 DNA reads as TGTGCCAGCATCCCCGGGGCGGGGTTGAGTGAAGCTTTCTTT.

This chain joins TRBV19 and TRBJ2-1; TRBD1 matches at 8 bases. This CDR3 has 16 residues. Germline V CDR1 and CDR2: LNHDA, SQIVND (reference sequence). V shed 8 bases, J shed 2 bases, and the junction held 11 bases outside the gene matches. The CDR3 nucleotides read TGTGCCAGTTCTCCTATAACAGGGGGGACCTACAATGAGCAGTTCTTC. It translates to CASSPITGGTYNEQFF.

The genes are TRBV2 and TRBJ2-7, with TRBD1 identical over 8 bases. Looked up from germline, CDR1 is SNHLY and CDR2 is FYNNEI. The CDR3 is 14 residues long. V was pared by 4 bases and J by 6 bases, with 8 bases of the junction left unmatched. The CDR3 DNA is TGTGCCAGCAGTGGCCGGACAGGGTCTATCGAGCAGTACTTC. Its translation: CASSGRTGSIEQYF.

This chain connects TRBV5-4 to TRBJ2-4, with a weak D call TRBD2 (6 bases). The CDR3 covers 17 residues. The germline V and J ends were trimmed by 4 bases and 1 base, with 18 bases remaining between them. Germline-derived CDR1 and CDR2 are SGHNT and YYREEE (reference sequence). Here the CDR3 reads CASSPSGTSWAKNIQYF. The CDR3 bases are TGTGCCAGCAGCCCATCGGGGACTTCCTGGGCCAAAAACATTCAGTACTTC.

This chain joins TRBV5-1 and TRBJ2-1; D might be TRBD2 (6 bases). Between the trimmed V and J ends, which lost 0 bases and 3 bases, there was a span of 10 bases. CDR1 is SGHRS, CDR2 YFSETQ, per germline. CDR3 length equals 15 residues. The CDR3 bases are TGCGCCAGCAGCTTGGGCGGGGTAGGCTACAATGAGCAGTTCTTC. Protein sequence: CASSLGGVGYNEQFF.

This chain uses TRBV11-3 with TRBJ2-7; 8 positions match TRBD2. Germline V CDR1 and CDR2: SGHNT, YENEEA. CDR3 size: 15 residues. The J segment lost 0 bases and the V segment lost 0 bases, leaving 1 base of the junction unmatched. CDR3 residues: CASSLESGSSYEQYF. The CDR3 bases are TGTGCCAGCAGCTTAGAGAGCGGGAGCTCCTACGAGCAGTACTTC.

The chain links TRBV2 to TRBJ1-1, with D possibly being TRBD1 (5 bases). The CDR3 has 12 amino acids. Between the trimmed V and J ends, which lost 2 bases and 4 bases, there was a span of 5 bases. The germline gives CDR1 SNHLY, CDR2 FYNNEI. In DNA, the CDR3 is TGTGCCAGCAGTGAACAGGGCACTGAAGCTTTCTTT. This translates into CASSEQGTEAFF.

The rearrangement joins TRBV30 to TRBJ2-7; a weak D match, TRBD2 (6 bases). The CDR3 extends over 14 amino acids. CDR1 and CDR2 from the germline V gene are GTSNPN and SVGIG (reference sequence). Trimming took 1 base from V and 3 from J, leaving 13 bases between them. CDR3: CAWSGSRGIYEQYF. The CDR3 DNA follows: TGTGCCTGGAGTGGGTCTCGGGGGATCTACGAGCAGTACTTC.

Only one count was recorded for this clone. The rearrangement uses TRBV27 and TRBJ2-2; the match to TRBD1 covers 9 bases. Germline-derived CDR1 and CDR2 are MNHEY and SMNVEV (reference sequence). V lost 3 bases, J lost 6 bases, and 5 bases stayed unmatched. The CDR3 consists of 15 residues. This chain's CDR3 is CASSFWGQGAGELFF. In DNA, the CDR3 is TGTGCCAGCAGTTTCTGGGGACAGGGAGCCGGGGAGCTGTTTTTT.

The V gene is TRBV4-1, the J gene TRBJ2-5, with D possibly TRBD1 on 5 matching bases. The germline gives CDR1 MGHRA, CDR2 YSYEKL. V lost 5 bases and J 1 base, leaving 11 bases between the germline ends. The CDR3 has 14 amino acids. CDR3 nucleotide sequence: TGCGCCAGCAGCGGGGCTCTTGGCCAAGAGACCCAGTACTTC. Its translation is CASSGALGQETQYF.

The V call is TRBV6-5, the J call TRBJ1-5, with D hard to call. Per germline, CDR1 MNHEY and CDR2 SVGAGI. V lost 0 bases and J 5 bases, leaving 8 bases between the germline ends. This CDR3 comprises 14 residues. This CDR3 is CASSYSSPDQPQHF. CDR3 DNA: TGTGCCAGCAGTTACTCGTCTCCCGATCAGCCCCAGCATTTT.

This chain joins TRBV3-1 (or the pseudogene TRBV3-2) and TRBJ1-1; D call uncertain. Germline CDR1 LGHDT, CDR2 YNNKEL (reference sequence). V lost 8 bases to trimming and J lost 1 base, with 17 bases between them. The CDR3 has 15 amino acids. This chain's CDR3 is CASAGLARGNTEAFF. CDR3 bases: TGTGCCAGCGCCGGTCTTGCCCGAGGGAACACTGAAGCTTTCTTT.

The rearrangement joins TRBV4-2 to TRBJ2-7, with unresolved D. Trimming shortened V by 0 bases and J by 6 bases, and 18 bases separated the two germline ends. The length of the CDR3 is 16 residues. Germline values: CDR1 LGHNA, CDR2 YNFKEQ. The CDR3 nucleotides read TGTGCCAGCAGCCAAGATCCGGGTCTCGAGCCTGGCGAGCAGTACTTC. Its translation: CASSQDPGLEPGEQYF.

This chain connects TRBV7-3 to TRBJ1-1; TRBD1 might be the D (6 bases). Germline assignment: CDR1 SGHTA and CDR2 FQGTGA. Trimming stripped 1 base from V and 4 bases from J, with 13 bases between. The CDR3 consists of 15 residues. This chain's CDR3 is CASSLNGGLATEAFF. Here the CDR3 DNA reads TGTGCCAGCAGCTTAAACGGGGGGCTGGCCACTGAAGCTTTCTTT.

In DNA form, the CDR3 reads TGTGCCAGCAGTTCCCTTGGACAGGGGTACGAGCAGTACTTC. This translates into CASSSLGQGYEQYF. The rearrangement links TRBV27 to TRBJ2-7, with TRBD1 identical over 9 bases. V lost 4 bases to trimming and J lost 4 bases; unmatched junction nucleotides: 5. Germline loops: CDR1 MNHEY, CDR2 SMNVEV (reference sequence). This CDR3 region has 14 residues.

The gene calls are TRBV4-2 and TRBJ1-6, with D perhaps TRBD1 (6 bases). The CDR3 totals 17 residues. Germline assignment: CDR1 LGHNA and CDR2 YNFKEQ. V was clipped by 1 base and J by 3 bases, with 13 bases between them. CDR3 sequence: CASSQATDSDYNSPLHF. In nucleotides, the CDR3 is TGTGCCAGCAGCCAAGCTACGGACAGTGACTATAATTCACCCCTCCACTTT.

This clone has a handful of counts. The genes are TRBV9 and TRBJ2-3; possibly TRBD1 for D (6 bases). Trimming removed 4 bases from V and 6 bases from J, with 12 bases in between. The CDR3 is 13 residues long. Per germline, CDR1 SGDLS and CDR2 YYNGEE. CDR3 coding DNA: TGTGCCAGCAGCTCACCCCAGGGGGATACGCAGTATTTT. Protein: CASSSPQGDTQYF.

The chain couples TRBV5-4 to TRBJ2-7; tentative D call: TRBD1 (6 bases). Germline CDR1 SGHNT, CDR2 YYREEE (reference sequence). The CDR3 spans 16 residues. Trimming stripped 5 bases from V and 4 bases from J, with 22 bases between. As DNA, the CDR3 is TGTGCCAGCAGGCGTCAGGGGCCGCCGGGGATATACGAGCAGTACTTC. Protein product: CASRRQGPPGIYEQYF. The whole variable domain, filled in from reference TRBV5-4 and TRBJ2-7, reads ETGVTQSPTHLIKTRGQQVTLRCSSQSGHNTVSWYQQALGQGPQFIFQYYREEENGRGNFPPRFSGLQFPNYSSELNVNALELDDSALYLCASRRQGPPGIYEQYFGPGTRLTVT.

V is TRBV11-2 and J is TRBJ2-7; tentative D call: TRBD1 (6 bases). CDR1 and CDR2 from the germline V gene are SGHAT and FQNNGV. The CDR3 totals 16 residues. V lost 5 bases and J 3 bases, leaving 20 bases between the germline ends. The CDR3 DNA follows: TGTGCCAGCAGCACAGTAAAGGACAGATGGGGCTACGAGCAGTACTTC. This gives the protein CASSTVKDRWGYEQYF.

This rearrangement joins TRBV28 to TRBJ2-2, with a tentative D call TRBD2 (5 bases). V lost 6 bases and J lost 6, with 17 bases in between. Germline V gene sequence: CDR1 MDHEN, CDR2 SYDVKM. There are 15 residues in the CDR3. In DNA form, the CDR3 reads TGTGCCAGCAGGCTACCGGGAAGGGAAGCCGGGGAGCTGTTTTTT. It codes for CASRLPGREAGELFF.

The V call is TRBV13, the J call TRBJ2-1; D may be TRBD2 (7 bases). The CDR3 has 14 residues. The V end lost 3 bases, the J end lost 5 bases, and 11 bases lay between the germline ends. From germline, CDR1 is PRHDT and CDR2 FYEKMQ (reference sequence). The CDR3 loop is CASSFSGGNNEQFF. CDR3 coding DNA: TGTGCCAGCAGCTTTTCGGGGGGCAACAATGAGCAGTTCTTC.

The chain links TRBV7-8 to TRBJ1-5; D is ambiguous. The V end was cut by 0 bases, the J end by 6 bases, with 6 bases between. Germline V gene lookup returns CDR1 SGHVS and CDR2 FQNEAQ. The CDR3 is made up of 13 amino acids. CDR3 coding DNA: TGTGCCAGCAGCTTAGCTTCTTCTCAGCCCCAGCATTTT. It codes for CASSLASSQPQHF.

V usage is TRBV5-1 and J usage is TRBJ1-2; 9 bases fit TRBD1. The ends lost 2 bases at V and 6 bases at J; junction bases unmatched: 5. Germline V gene sequence: CDR1 SGHRS, CDR2 YFSETQ. The CDR3 is made up of 14 amino acids. The CDR3: CASSLQQGANGYTF. The CDR3 DNA is TGCGCCAGCAGCTTACAACAGGGGGCTAATGGCTACACCTTC. Supplemented by reference TRBV5-1 and TRBJ1-2, the full variable domain reads KAGVTQTPRYLIKTRGQQVTLSCSPISGHRSVSWYQQTPGQGLQFLFEYFSETQRNKGNFPGRFSGRQFSNSRSEMNVSTLELGDSALYLCASSLQQGANGYTFGSGTRLTVV.

The chain combines TRBV4-1 with TRBJ2-6; D is unclear. The germline V and J ends were trimmed by 1 base and 1 base, with 5 bases remaining between them. CDR1 and CDR2 (germline): MGHRA, YSYEKL. The CDR3 is 15 amino acids. CDR3 sequence: CASSQVLSGANVLTF. The CDR3 bases are TGCGCCAGCAGCCAAGTCCTGTCTGGGGCCAACGTCCTGACTTTC.

CDR3 DNA: TGTGCCAGCAGCTCACCCCCACCTGGACAGTGGAACACTGAAGCTTTCTTT. Amino acid sequence: CASSSPPPGQWNTEAFF. V is TRBV5-4 and J is TRBJ1-1; maybe TRBD1 (6 bases). The ends were cut back, 3 bases at V and 1 base at J, with 19 bases in the middle. This CDR3 comprises 17 residues. CDR1 and CDR2 from the germline V gene are SGHNT and YYREEE (reference sequence). Full variable domain (outside the CDR3, taken from reference TRBV5-4 and TRBJ1-1): ETGVTQSPTHLIKTRGQQVTLRCSSQSGHNTVSWYQQALGQGPQFIFQYYREEENGRGNFPPRFSGLQFPNYSSELNVNALELDDSALYLCASSSPPPGQWNTEAFFGQGTRLTVV.

The genes are TRBV3-1 (or the pseudogene TRBV3-2) and TRBJ2-5, with D possibly matching TRBD1 (7 bases). This CDR3 has 16 residues. The germline V and J ends were trimmed by 4 bases and 5 bases, with 20 bases remaining between them. Germline V gene lookup returns CDR1 LGHDT and CDR2 YNNKEL (reference sequence). This CDR3 is CASSPTEGAVRETQYF. The CDR3 nucleotides read TGTGCCAGCAGCCCTACGGAGGGGGCTGTAAGGGAGACCCAGTACTTC.

This rearrangement joins TRBV18 to TRBJ2-1, with 9 bases identical to TRBD2. CDR3 length equals 16 residues. CDR1 and CDR2 from the germline V gene are KGHSH and LQKENI. The junction had 10 bases not matched to a gene; V was cut back by 2 bases and J by 8 bases. The chain's CDR3 is CASSPGGREGLDEQFF. CDR3 in DNA: TGTGCCAGCTCACCAGGGGGGCGGGAGGGCCTCGATGAGCAGTTCTTC.

V gene TRBV27 combines with J gene TRBJ1-4; 9 bases map to TRBD1. The CDR3 runs 16 residues. V lost 5 bases to trimming and J lost 3 bases; unmatched junction nucleotides: 7. The germline CDR1 and CDR2 sequences are MNHEY and SMNVEV (reference sequence). This CDR3 reads CASSGTGSSPNEKLFF. CDR3 sequence (DNA): TGTGCCAGCAGTGGGACAGGGTCATCCCCTAATGAAAAACTGTTTTTT.

This clone appeared a single time. In DNA, the CDR3 is TGTGCCACCAGCAGAGTCTACTCTGGGGCCAACGTCCTGACTTTC. It is translated as CATSRVYSGANVLTF. This chain links TRBV15 with TRBJ2-6; D is unresolved. The CDR3 length is 15 residues. The V gene's germline CDR1 is LNHNV and CDR2 YYDKDF (reference sequence). The V gene lost 1 base and the J gene lost 0 bases, with 4 bases spanning the gap.